This T cell receptor beta chain is drawn from a study of tissue T cells after allogeneic stem cell transplantation. Study-level points and caveats: The study did not identify alloreactive or antigen-specific tissue TCRs, and some clones might be persisting host cells. Motif-based clustering found tissue-specific repertoire signatures shared across patients, though few clones were shared.

Here immunoSEQ multiplex PCR was the method, and the copy in TCRdb shows in-frame clones only, minus some. The repertoire holds 6,000 or so clones, with 45% to 55% as singletons. This CDR3 has 13 residues. Germline V lookup: CDR1 LGHDT, CDR2 YNNKQL (reference sequence). Trimming cost V 4 bases and J 7 bases; bases outside gene matches: 3. The time point was: mouse harvest day 7 after allogeneic transplant. Each mouse received 10^7 T-cell-depleted marrow cells plus 10^6 splenic CD5+ T cells by tail vein. To note about this clone: Antigen unknown. The genes are named according to mouse. The CDR3 is cut off 1 residue early in the read; its end comes from the germline J gene.

The specimen sequenced was gut tissue. This chain links TRBV4 with TRBJ2-1; 8 bases agree with TRBD2. The sequence derives from a female BALB/c mouse given C57BL/6 T cells with graft-versus-host disease after an allogeneic hematopoietic cell transplant. CDR3 DNA (partial): TGTGCCAGCAGCTGGGGGGGCGCGGCTGAGCAGTTC. Its translation: CASSWGGAAEQF. The whole CDR3 sequence is CASSWGGAAEQFF.